This T cell receptor (beta chain) came from a study of CD8 T cells in ankylosing spondylitis. Quantitative 5'-RACE with molecular barcodes produced the TCR beta libraries. TCRdb reanalysed the 5' RACE reads using MiXCR and keeps one entry per CDR3 protein. Of some 300,000 distinct CDR3 sequences in the sample, less than 25% were seen once. The length of the CDR3 is 17 residues. The V gene end was trimmed by 1 base and the J gene end by 6 bases; junction bases not matched to a gene: 14. CDR1 and CDR2 from the germline V gene are SGHRS and YFSETQ. Sequencing was carried out using blood, either unsorted or a sorted T cell fraction (not recorded which). The V and J genes are TRBV5-1 and TRBJ2-7, with 9 bases lining up with TRBD2. The TCR comes from a female donor with ankylosing spondylitis or in good health (not recorded which). The CDR3 nucleotides read TGCGCCAGCAGCTTGTGGGCGGGAGGGCCTGGTTCGTCCGAGCAGTACTTC. This sequence encodes CASSLWAGGPGSSEQYF. Variable domain in full (rest from reference TRBV5-1 and TRBJ2-7): KAGVTQTPRYLIKTRGQQVTLSCSPISGHRSVSWYQQTPGQGLQFLFEYFSETQRNKGNFPGRFSGRQFSNSRSEMNVSTLELGDSALYLCASSLWAGGPGSSEQYFGPGTRLTVT.